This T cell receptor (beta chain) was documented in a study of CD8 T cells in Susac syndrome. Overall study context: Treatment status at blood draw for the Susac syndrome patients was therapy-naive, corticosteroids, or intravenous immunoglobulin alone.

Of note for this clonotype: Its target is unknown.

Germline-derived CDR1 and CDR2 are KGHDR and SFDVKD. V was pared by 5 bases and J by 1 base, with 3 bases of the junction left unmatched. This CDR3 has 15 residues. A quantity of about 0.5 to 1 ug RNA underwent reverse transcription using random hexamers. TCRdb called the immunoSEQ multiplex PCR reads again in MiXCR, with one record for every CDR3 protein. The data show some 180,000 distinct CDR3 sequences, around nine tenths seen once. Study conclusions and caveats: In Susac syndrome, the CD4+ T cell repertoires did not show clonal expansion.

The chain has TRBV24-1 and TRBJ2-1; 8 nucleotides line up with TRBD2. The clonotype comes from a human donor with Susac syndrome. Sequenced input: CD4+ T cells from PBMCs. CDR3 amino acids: CATSGSGSSYNEQFF. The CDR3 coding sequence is TGTGCCACCAGTGGAAGCGGGAGTTCCTACAATGAGCAGTTCTTC.